The 26 T cell receptor beta chains below were found in one sample sequenced in a study of cytomegalovirus exposure and HLA in healthy donors. The PCR had 60 Vbeta and 13 Jbeta primers. This table comes from immunoSEQ multiplex PCR, and its TCRdb copy is limited to in-frame clones, with some not included. In the table there are some 110,000 clones, about 74% of which are singletons. The specimen sequenced was PBMCs. These receptors all stem from a woman in her forties or fifties in good health and CMV-seropositive.

This clone was detected a few times. The chain combines TRBV5-1 with TRBJ1-1, with 7 bases identical to TRBD1. Trimming removed 3 bases from V and 1 base from J; junction bases left unmatched: 3. Germline CDR1 and CDR2: SGHRS and YFSETQ. The CDR3 sequence is 14 residues long. In DNA, the CDR3 is TGCGCCAGCAGCTCGACAGGGTCGAACACTGAAGCTTTCTTT. Translated: CASSSTGSNTEAFF. Full variable domain (rest looked up from reference TRBV5-1 and TRBJ1-1): KAGVTQTPRYLIKTRGQQVTLSCSPISGHRSVSWYQQTPGQGLQFLFEYFSETQRNKGNFPGRFSGRQFSNSRSEMNVSTLELGDSALYLCASSSTGSNTEAFFGQGTRLTVV.

The genes are TRBV2 and TRBJ1-2, with D uncertain. CDR1 is SNHLY, CDR2 FYNNEI, per germline. V was shortened by 3 bases and J by 8 bases, with 16 bases between the two germline ends. CDR3 size: 14 residues. The CDR3 DNA reads as TGTGCCAGCAGTGAGGTTTCCGTCGGCGGGGGCTACACCTTC. Translating it yields CASSEVSVGGGYTF.

This rearrangement joins TRBV5-4 to TRBJ2-4, with 7 bases lining up with TRBD2. The germline CDR1 and CDR2 sequences are SGHNT and YYREEE (reference sequence). With V trimmed by 0 bases and J by 5 bases, 8 bases remained unmatched. The CDR3 loop spans 16 amino acids. CDR3 bases: TGTGCCAGCAGCTTGGCCCCTTCGGCGGGGGAAAACATTCAGTACTTC. The encoded protein is CASSLAPSAGENIQYF. Drawing the rest from reference TRBV5-4 and TRBJ2-4, the complete variable domain is ETGVTQSPTHLIKTRGQQVTLRCSSQSGHNTVSWYQQALGQGPQFIFQYYREEENGRGNFPPRFSGLQFPNYSSELNVNALELDDSALYLCASSLAPSAGENIQYFGAGTRLSVL.

A remark on this clone: In the same sample, other DNA sequences code for this CDR3. The chain is built from TRBV27 and TRBJ1-5, with 9 nucleotides matching TRBD1. Per germline, CDR1 MNHEY and CDR2 SMNVEV (reference sequence). Trimming took 3 bases from V and 4 from J; bases not matched to a gene: 1. The CDR3 runs 14 residues. CDR3 DNA sequence: TGTGCCAGCAGTTTGACAGGGGGTAATCAGCCCCAGCATTTT. Translation gives CASSLTGGNQPQHF.

This clone was seen a handful of times. V is TRBV10-2 and J is TRBJ1-5, with D possibly TRBD1 on 5 matching bases. This CDR3 comprises 14 residues. The germline V and J ends were trimmed by 10 bases and 0 bases, with 13 bases remaining between them. Germline lookup yields CDR1 WSHSY and CDR2 SAAADI. The chain's CDR3 is CAIGGQGSNQPQHF. CDR3 in DNA: TGCGCCATCGGGGGTCAGGGTAGCAATCAGCCCCAGCATTTT.

The chain employs TRBV5-4 and TRBJ2-3; TRBD1 aligns across 8 bases. The CDR3 spans 16 residues. Germline loops: CDR1 SGHNT, CDR2 YYREEE (reference sequence). Unmatched junction bases numbered 7, after V lost 3 bases and J lost 1 base. Written as DNA, the CDR3 is TGTGCCAGCAGCTGGGGAGGACAGGGTCGCACAGATACGCAGTATTTT. This codes for CASSWGGQGRTDTQYF.

This chain uses TRBV7-9 with TRBJ2-5; D may be TRBD1 (6 bases). V gave up 5 bases and J gave up 9 bases, with 25 bases separating them. Germline V gene sequence: CDR1 SEHNR, CDR2 FQNEAQ (reference sequence). The length of the CDR3 is 16 residues. CDR3 nucleotide sequence: TGTGCCAGCAGCCCGTCCGGGACCACTCCCGAGGGGGCCCAGTACTTC. Translation: CASSPSGTTPEGAQYF.

The rearrangement joins TRBV7-6 to TRBJ2-5; TRBD2 matches 7 bases. The CDR3 covers 13 residues. Germline CDR1 is SGHVS and CDR2 is FNYEAQ. Germline trimming cut 3 bases from V and 5 bases from J; bases unmatched to any gene: 3. The CDR3 DNA sequence: TGTGCCAGCAGCTTGGGGGGGAGGGAGACCCAGTACTTC. Amino acids: CASSLGGRETQYF.

The J gene is TRBJ1-5, the V gene TRBV19; a possible D gene is TRBD1 (6 bases). The CDR3 is made up of 16 amino acids. V lost 2 bases, J lost 5 bases, and 16 bases lay in between. CDR1 is LNHDA and CDR2 is SQIVND in the germline V gene (reference sequence). CDR3 sequence reads: CASSISSWGRDQPQHF. The CDR3 DNA reads TGTGCCAGTAGTATATCGTCCTGGGGGCGGGATCAGCCCCAGCATTTT. Full variable domain (missing parts from reference TRBV19 and TRBJ1-5): DGGITQSPKYLFRKEGQNVTLSCEQNLNHDAMYWYRQDPGQGLRLIYYSQIVNDFQKGDIAEGYSVSREKKESFPLTVTSAQKNPTAFYLCASSISSWGRDQPQHFGDGTRLSIL.

As to this clone: Other DNA variants within this sample encode the same CDR3. The chain links TRBV7-2 to TRBJ2-7, with D perhaps matching TRBD2 (5 bases). V dropped 9 bases and J dropped 6 bases, with 18 bases sitting between them. The CDR3 contains 13 residues. Per germline, CDR1 SGHTA and CDR2 FQGNSA. DNA of the CDR3: TGTGCCAGTAGCCCGCAACTAGGCTTCGAGCAGTACTTC. Its protein product is CASSPQLGFEQYF.

The V gene is TRBV4-3, the J gene TRBJ2-1, with 8 positions matching TRBD2. The CDR3 is 16 residues long. CDR1 LGHNA and CDR2 YSLEER come from the germline V gene. Unmatched junction bases numbered 12, after V lost 6 bases and J lost 5 bases. CDR3 sequence (DNA): TGCGCCAGCAGTCCTCACACGCGGGGGGCCCACAATGAGCAGTTCTTC. This codes for CASSPHTRGAHNEQFF.

The J gene is TRBJ1-2, the V gene TRBV5-4, with 7 bases lining up with TRBD1. The germline V gene encodes CDR1 SGHNT and CDR2 YYREEE (reference sequence). With 1 base clipped from V and 8 bases from J, the junction kept 11 bases outside the gene matches. This CDR3 has 15 amino acids. This chain's CDR3 is CASSLWGAGGGGYTF. In nucleotides, the CDR3 is TGTGCCAGCAGCTTGTGGGGGGCAGGGGGAGGAGGCTACACCTTC.

This clone is a singleton in its sample. The V call is TRBV28, the J call TRBJ1-2; unclear D gene. Germline CDR1 is MDHEN and CDR2 is SYDVKM. The CDR3 sequence is 14 residues long. V lost 2 bases, J lost 8 bases, and 15 bases lay in between. The CDR3 reads CASSLNERRAGYTF. The CDR3 nucleotides are TGTGCCAGCAGTTTAAACGAGCGGCGGGCCGGCTACACCTTC.

This clone was recorded a few times. The chain has TRBV2 and TRBJ2-7; weak D call: TRBD2 (6 bases). The ends were cut back, 6 bases at V and 5 bases at J, with 17 bases in the middle. The CDR3 sequence is 14 residues long. Germline V CDR1 and CDR2: SNHLY, FYNNEI. The CDR3 protein is CASSQDSGGDEQYF. For the CDR3, the DNA is TGTGCCAGCAGCCAAGACAGTGGCGGGGACGAGCAGTACTTC.

V gene TRBV18 combines with J gene TRBJ1-6; the match to TRBD1 covers 10 bases. The germline gives CDR1 KGHSH, CDR2 LQKENI. The CDR3 loop spans 15 amino acids. V shed 5 bases and J 6 bases; nucleotides not matched to a gene: 4. CDR3 loop: CASSIGQGGNSPLHF. CDR3 DNA sequence: TGTGCCAGCTCAATCGGACAGGGGGGTAATTCACCCCTCCACTTT.

V gene TRBV14 combines with J gene TRBJ1-5; D is ambiguous. Trimming cost V 1 base and J 6 bases, with 7 bases left between them. Germline V gives CDR1 SGHDN, CDR2 FVKESK. The CDR3 has 13 amino acids. CDR3 residues: CASSQGLAQPQHF. DNA for the CDR3: TGTGCCAGCAGCCAAGGGTTGGCTCAGCCCCAGCATTTT.

This chain links TRBV9 with TRBJ2-7, with D perhaps matching TRBD2 (7 bases). CDR1 and CDR2 from the germline V gene are SGDLS and YYNGEE. The CDR3 is 16 amino acids. The ends were cut back, 3 bases at V and 5 bases at J, with 21 bases in the middle. The CDR3 DNA reads TGTGCCAGCAGCGCAGAAGTCTTGGGGGGGCCCCACGAGCAGTACTTC. This codes for CASSAEVLGGPHEQYF.

The chain carries TRBV28 and TRBJ1-6; D uncertain. This CDR3 comprises 14 residues. Germline CDR1 MDHEN, CDR2 SYDVKM. The germline V and J ends were trimmed by 2 bases and 6 bases, with 8 bases remaining between them. Written as DNA, the CDR3 is TGTGCCAGCAGTTTAGGCTCCACTAATTCACCCCTCCACTTT. Protein sequence: CASSLGSTNSPLHF.

This clone was observed a handful of times. The chain is built from TRBV19 and TRBJ2-3; tentatively, D is TRBD1 (6 bases). V dropped 4 bases and J dropped 2 bases, with 13 bases sitting between them. CDR1 is LNHDA and CDR2 is SQIVND in the germline V gene (reference sequence). This CDR3 has 15 amino acids. CDR3 loop: CASSKIWDTTDTQYF. CDR3 sequence (DNA): TGTGCCAGTAGTAAAATATGGGACACCACAGATACGCAGTATTTT.

The chain carries TRBV7-8 and TRBJ2-4; perhaps TRBD1 as D (6 bases). V was pared by 5 bases and J by 13 bases, with 12 bases between. The CDR3 spans 11 residues. In germline, CDR1 is SGHVS, CDR2 FQNEAQ. The CDR3 DNA reads as TGTGCCAGCAGCGAATCGGGACACCAGTACTTC. This sequence encodes CASSESGHQYF.

The rearrangement uses TRBV27 and TRBJ1-6; D unresolved. Germline loops: CDR1 MNHEY, CDR2 SMNVEV (reference sequence). The CDR3 consists of 14 residues. V dropped 3 bases and J dropped 5 bases, with 8 bases sitting between them. Here the CDR3 reads CASSFRGNNSPLHF. The CDR3 nucleotides read TGTGCCAGCAGTTTCCGAGGGAATAATTCACCCCTCCACTTT.

V is TRBV6-6 and J is TRBJ2-1, with TRBD1 as a possible D gene (7 bases). The CDR3 is made up of 15 amino acids. The germline V and J ends were trimmed by 7 bases and 6 bases, with 19 bases remaining between them. The germline gives CDR1 MNHNY, CDR2 SVGAGI (reference sequence). The CDR3: CASNLPGGSGNEQFF. CDR3 bases: TGTGCCAGCAACCTCCCAGGGGGTAGCGGCAATGAGCAGTTCTTC.

The chain links TRBV6-1 to TRBJ1-6, with 8 bases that match TRBD1. The junction had 15 bases not matched to a gene; V was cut back by 2 bases and J by 6 bases. The germline V gene has CDR1 MNHNS and CDR2 SASEGT. The CDR3 has 19 residues. The CDR3 DNA is TGTGCCAGCAGTGAACTCGGGATTCGGCCAGGGGGCGGTAATTCACCCCTCCACTTT. Translation: CASSELGIRPGGGNSPLHF.

The chain employs TRBV15 and TRBJ2-3, with 9 bases lining up with TRBD2. This CDR3 has 14 amino acids. The germline gives CDR1 LNHNV, CDR2 YYDKDF (reference sequence). The trim removed 5 bases at V and 4 bases at J, leaving 4 bases unmatched. CDR3 residues: CATSQRGASDTQYF. The CDR3 bases are TGTGCCACCAGCCAGCGGGGGGCTTCAGATACGCAGTATTTT.

This sequence joins TRBV2 and TRBJ2-2; TRBD1 agrees at 10 bases. V shed 9 bases and J 6 bases; nucleotides not matched to a gene: 16. The CDR3 length is 17 residues. Germline CDR1 reads SNHLY; CDR2 reads FYNNEI. CDR3 residues: CARDRDRGRPSAGELFF. The CDR3 DNA follows: TGTGCCAGGGATCGGGACAGGGGCCGACCCTCGGCCGGGGAGCTGTTTTTT.

This clone was seen more than once but under ten times. The chain is built from TRBV5-1 and TRBJ2-1; 7 bases are a match to TRBD2. Germline V CDR1 and CDR2: SGHRS, YFSETQ. The CDR3 loop spans 13 amino acids. V lost 4 bases and J lost 5; bases outside the gene matches: 3. The CDR3 loop reads CASSAGTNNEQFF. In DNA form, the CDR3 reads TGCGCCAGCAGCGCGGGGACTAACAATGAGCAGTTCTTC.